This TCR beta chain was sequenced during a study of cytomegalovirus exposure and HLA in healthy donors. As for the study in general: Counted in an early data release were about 86 million unique TCRs from HLA-typed donors. Notes on the study in general: Fewer N-insertions (relative to the 666-donor mean) were reportedly seen in an Asian-associated ancestry cluster in a later analysis. Association of a missense DCLRE1C variant with TCR beta V- and J-gene trimming was reported in a later analysis.

Trimming cost V 3 bases and J 0 bases; bases outside gene matches: 5. The CDR3 sequence is 16 residues long. The germline V gene has CDR1 KGHSH and CDR2 LQKENI. The PCR contained 60 Vbeta and 13 Jbeta primers. Data came from immunoSEQ multiplex PCR; TCRdb stores just in-frame clones and leaves some out. This sample carries 120,000 to 150,000 clones, 73% of them seen once, and the ten largest clones take approximately 1.6%. Of note for this clone: No antigen is known for it.

Sequenced material: PBMCs. This sequence originates from a woman between 18 and 29 years old in good health and CMV-seronegative. The V gene is TRBV18, the J gene TRBJ1-1; 9 nucleotides agree with TRBD1. CDR3 loop: CASSPGQGYMNTEAFF. CDR3 in DNA: TGTGCCAGCTCACCGGGACAGGGTTATATGAACACTGAAGCTTTCTTT.